The 2 T cell receptor beta chains presented below share a single source sample, sequenced in a study of identical twins. Each CDR3 protein is one row after TCRdb ran MiXCR on the 5' RACE reads. Here the sample spans about 220,000 distinct CDR3 sequences, roughly 7.5% being singletons. Another study also made use of these data, one on yellow fever vaccine responses in identical twins.

Sequenced: memory (CD45RO+) T cells sorted from blood. The origin of the receptors is a young woman in good health.

In this sample, this clonotype turned up a few times. The genes are TRBV7-9 and TRBJ2-7; no clear D. Trimming removed 6 bases at V and 4 bases at J, with 16 bases between. The CDR3 runs 14 residues. CDR1 and CDR2 (germline): SEHNR, FQNEAQ (reference sequence). CDR3 sequence reads: CASSSIGRRYEQYF. In DNA, the CDR3 is TGTGCCAGCAGTTCCATCGGTAGACGATACGAGCAGTACTTC.

At least ten counts were recorded for this clonotype. This chain connects TRBV20-1 to TRBJ1-5, with 9 bases that match TRBD1. Losses at the gene ends were 3 bases for V and 6 bases for J; bases not matched to a gene: 21. Germline lookup yields CDR1 DFQATT and CDR2 SNEGSKA (reference sequence). The CDR3 is 19 residues long. CDR3 residues: CSASYGWGRTGQGGQPQHF. The CDR3 bases are TGCAGTGCTAGTTACGGGTGGGGAAGAACGGGACAGGGCGGTCAGCCCCAGCATTTT.